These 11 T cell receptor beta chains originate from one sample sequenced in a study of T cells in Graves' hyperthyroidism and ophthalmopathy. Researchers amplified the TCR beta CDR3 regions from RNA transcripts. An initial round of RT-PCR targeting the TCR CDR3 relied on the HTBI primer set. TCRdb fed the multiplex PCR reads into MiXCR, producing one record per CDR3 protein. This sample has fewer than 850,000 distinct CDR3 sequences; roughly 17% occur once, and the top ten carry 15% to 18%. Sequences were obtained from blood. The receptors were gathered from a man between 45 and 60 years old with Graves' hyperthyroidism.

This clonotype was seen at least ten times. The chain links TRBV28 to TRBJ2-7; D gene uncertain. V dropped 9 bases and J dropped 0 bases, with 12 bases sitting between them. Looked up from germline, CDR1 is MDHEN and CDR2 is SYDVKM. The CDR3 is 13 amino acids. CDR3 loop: CASTEQPSYEQYF. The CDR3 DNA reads TGTGCCAGTACGGAACAGCCCTCCTACGAGCAGTACTTC.

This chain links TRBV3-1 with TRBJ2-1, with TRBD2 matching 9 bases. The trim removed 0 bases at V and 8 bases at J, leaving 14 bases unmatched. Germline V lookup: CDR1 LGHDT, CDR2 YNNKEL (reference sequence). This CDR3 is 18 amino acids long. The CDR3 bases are TGTGCCAGCAGCCAAGATGGGAGGGGGACTAGCAGCCCCCATGAGCAGTTCTTC. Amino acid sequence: CASSQDGRGTSSPHEQFF.

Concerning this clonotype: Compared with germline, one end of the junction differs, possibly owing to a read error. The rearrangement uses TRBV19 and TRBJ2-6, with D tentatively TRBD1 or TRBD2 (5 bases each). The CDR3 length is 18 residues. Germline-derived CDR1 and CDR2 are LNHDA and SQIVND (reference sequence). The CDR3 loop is CASSLLLGRSSGADVLTF. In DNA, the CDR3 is TGTGCCAGTAGTCTCCTCCTGGGACGTAGCTCTGGGGCCGACGTCCTGACTTTC.

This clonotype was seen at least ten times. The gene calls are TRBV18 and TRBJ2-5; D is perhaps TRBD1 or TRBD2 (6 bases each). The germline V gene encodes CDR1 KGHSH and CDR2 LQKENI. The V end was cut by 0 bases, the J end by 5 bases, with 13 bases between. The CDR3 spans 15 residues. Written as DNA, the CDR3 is TGTGCCAGCTCACCACCAGGGGGAGGAATGGAGACCCAGTACTTC. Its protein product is CASSPPGGGMETQYF.

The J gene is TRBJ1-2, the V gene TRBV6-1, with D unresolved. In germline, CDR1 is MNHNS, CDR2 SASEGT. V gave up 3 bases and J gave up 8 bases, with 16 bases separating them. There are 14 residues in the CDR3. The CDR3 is CASSDRRFSEGYTF. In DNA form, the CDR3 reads TGTGCCAGCAGTGACCGAAGATTTTCGGAGGGCTACACCTTC.

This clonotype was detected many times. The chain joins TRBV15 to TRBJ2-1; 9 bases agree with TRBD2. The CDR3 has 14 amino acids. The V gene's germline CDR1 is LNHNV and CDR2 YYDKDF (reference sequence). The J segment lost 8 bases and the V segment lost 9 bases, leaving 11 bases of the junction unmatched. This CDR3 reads CATRRAGGVDEQFF. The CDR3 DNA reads TGTGCCACTCGCCGGGCGGGAGGGGTTGATGAGCAGTTCTTC.

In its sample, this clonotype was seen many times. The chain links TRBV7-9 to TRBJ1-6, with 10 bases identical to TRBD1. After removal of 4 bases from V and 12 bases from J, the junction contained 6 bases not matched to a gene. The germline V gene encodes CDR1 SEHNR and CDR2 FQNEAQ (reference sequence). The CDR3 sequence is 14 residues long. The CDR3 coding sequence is TGTGCCAGCAGCTCCGGGACAGGGGACAGACCCCTCCACTTT. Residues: CASSSGTGDRPLHF. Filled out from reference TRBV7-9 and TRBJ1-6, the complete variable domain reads DTGVSQNPRHKITKRGQNVTFRCDPISEHNRLYWYRQTLGQGPEFLTYFQNEAQLEKSRLLSDRFSAERPKGSFSTLEIQRTEQGDSAMYLCASSSGTGDRPLHFGNGTRLTVT.

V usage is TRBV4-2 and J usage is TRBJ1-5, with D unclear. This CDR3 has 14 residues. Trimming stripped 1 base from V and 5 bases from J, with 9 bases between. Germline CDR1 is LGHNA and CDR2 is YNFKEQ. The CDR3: CASSQVTKDQPQHF. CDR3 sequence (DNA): TGTGCCAGCAGCCAAGTCACGAAAGATCAGCCCCAGCATTTT.

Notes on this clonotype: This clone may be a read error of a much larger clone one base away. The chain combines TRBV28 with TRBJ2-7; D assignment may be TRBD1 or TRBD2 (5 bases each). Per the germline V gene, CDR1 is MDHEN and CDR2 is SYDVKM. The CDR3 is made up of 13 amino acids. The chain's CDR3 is CASGLEGRGEQYF. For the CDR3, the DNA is TGTGCCAGCGGTTTAGAGGGACGGGGCGAGCAGTACTTC.

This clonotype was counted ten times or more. The CDR3 protein is CASSLRGGTEAFF. The CDR3 DNA sequence: TGTGCCAGCAGTTTGAGGGGGGGCACTGAAGCTTTCTTT. The chain links TRBV12-3 or TRBV12-4 to TRBJ1-1, with TRBD1 as a possible D gene (6 bases). Trimming left V 3 bases short and J 4 bases short, with 9 bases between. This CDR3 has 13 amino acids.

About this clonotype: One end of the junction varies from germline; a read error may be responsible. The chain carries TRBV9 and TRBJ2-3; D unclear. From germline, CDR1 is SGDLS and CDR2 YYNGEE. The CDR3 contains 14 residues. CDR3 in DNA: TGTGCCAGCAGCTCCCAAGCCGACACAGATACGCAGTGTTTT. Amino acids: CASSSQADTDTQCF. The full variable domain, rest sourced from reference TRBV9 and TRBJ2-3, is DSGVTQTPKHLITATGQRVTLRCSPRSGDLSVYWYQQSLDQGLQFLIQYYNGEERAKGNILERFSAQQFPDLHSELNLSSLELGDSALYFCASSSQADTDTQCFGPGTRLTVL.